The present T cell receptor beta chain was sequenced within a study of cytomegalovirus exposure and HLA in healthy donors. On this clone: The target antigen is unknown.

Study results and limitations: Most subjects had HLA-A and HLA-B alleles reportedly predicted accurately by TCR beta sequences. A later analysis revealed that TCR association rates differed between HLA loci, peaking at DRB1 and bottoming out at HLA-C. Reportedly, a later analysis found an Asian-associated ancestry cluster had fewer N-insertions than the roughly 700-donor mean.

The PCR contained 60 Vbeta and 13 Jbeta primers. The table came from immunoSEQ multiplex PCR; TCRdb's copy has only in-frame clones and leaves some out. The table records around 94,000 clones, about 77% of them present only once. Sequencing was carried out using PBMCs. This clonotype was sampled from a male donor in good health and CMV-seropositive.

CDR3 nucleotide sequence: TGTGCCAGCACCCGAACGACGCAGGGGGGCTATGGCTACACCTTC. Protein product: CASTRTTQGGYGYTF. The chain combines TRBV11-2 with TRBJ1-2, with 7 bases that match TRBD1. Per the germline V gene, CDR1 is SGHAT and CDR2 is FQNNGV. V lost 7 bases to trimming and J lost 4 bases; unmatched junction nucleotides: 12. The CDR3 spans 15 residues.